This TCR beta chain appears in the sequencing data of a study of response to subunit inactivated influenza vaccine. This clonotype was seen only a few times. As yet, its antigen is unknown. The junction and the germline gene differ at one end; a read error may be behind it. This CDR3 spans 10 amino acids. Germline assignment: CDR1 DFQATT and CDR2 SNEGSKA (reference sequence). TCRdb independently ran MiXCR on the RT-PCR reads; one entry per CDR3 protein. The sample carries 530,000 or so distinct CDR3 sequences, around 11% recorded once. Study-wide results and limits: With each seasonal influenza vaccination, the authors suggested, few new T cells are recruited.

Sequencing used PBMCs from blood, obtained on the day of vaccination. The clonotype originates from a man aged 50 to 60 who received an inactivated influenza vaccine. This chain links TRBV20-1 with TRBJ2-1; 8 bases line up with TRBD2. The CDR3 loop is CSAKRESKVF. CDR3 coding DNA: TGCAGTGCTAAGCGGGAGAGTAAGGTCTTC.